This T cell receptor beta chain was profiled in a study of OX40 agonist ivuxolimab in advanced cancers. Overall study: A history of anti-PD-1, anti-PD-L1 or anti-CTLA-4 therapy was acceptable, and around 36% had some.

CDR3 length: 16 amino acids. The germline V gene has CDR1 SNHLY and CDR2 FYNNEI. After removal of 4 bases from V and 2 bases from J, the junction contained 6 bases not matched to a gene. The protocol was immunoSEQ multiplex PCR, while the TCRdb copy is restricted to in-frame clones and leaves out a portion. This table holds approximately 82,000 clones, 80% to 90% found once. The study's findings and limits: Expanded peripheral T cells had an undetermined antigen specificity.

In regard to this clone: Its antigen is undetermined.

The TCR originated in an adult with an advanced solid tumor such as melanoma, head and neck, liver or kidney cancer. The sample in question was CD4+ or CD8+ T cells sorted from blood, obtained in a trial of the OX40 agonist ivuxolimab. The chain recombines TRBV2 with TRBJ2-2; 8 bases map to TRBD2. Here the CDR3 DNA reads TGTGCCAGCAGTGCCGAGGGACTAGAAAACACCGGGGAGCTGTTTTTT. The encoded protein is CASSAEGLENTGELFF.